This TCR beta chain is from a study of T-cell reconstitution after alpha-beta-depleted transplantation in children. V was shortened by 0 bases and J by 2 bases, with 6 bases between the two germline ends. Germline loops: CDR1 SGHRS, CDR2 YFSETQ. This CDR3 is built from 13 residues. The sample holds many counts of this clonotype. TCRbeta library preparation incorporated unique molecular identifiers. Via MiXCR, TCRdb re-called the PCR reads, giving one row per CDR3 protein. The sample includes about 200,000 distinct CDR3 sequences, roughly 15% of them seen just once. The sequences come from PBMCs from the stem cell graft donor, collected from the stem cell graft. The source is a human donor who donated a stem cell graft to a child with acute lymphoblastic leukemia. V usage is TRBV5-1 and J usage is TRBJ2-7, with no clear D. The CDR3 loop reads CASSLGLTYEQYF. The CDR3 nucleotides read TGCGCCAGCAGCTTGGGACTTACCTACGAGCAGTACTTC.